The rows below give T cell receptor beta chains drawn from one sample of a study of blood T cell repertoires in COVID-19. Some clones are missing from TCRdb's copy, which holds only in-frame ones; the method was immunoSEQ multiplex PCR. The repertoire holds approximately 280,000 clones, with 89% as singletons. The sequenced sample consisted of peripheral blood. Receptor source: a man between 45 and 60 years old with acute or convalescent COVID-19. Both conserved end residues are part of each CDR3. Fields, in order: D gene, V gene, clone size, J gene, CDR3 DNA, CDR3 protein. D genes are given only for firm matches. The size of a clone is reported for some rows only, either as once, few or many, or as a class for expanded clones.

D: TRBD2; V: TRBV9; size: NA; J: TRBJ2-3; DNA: TGTGCCAGCAGCAGAGCGGGGGGGATCCCTAGCACAGATACGCAGTATTTT; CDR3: CASSRAGGIPSTDTQYF
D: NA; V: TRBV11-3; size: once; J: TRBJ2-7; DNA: TGTGCCAGCAGCCCTGGCGGGGCGACCTACGAGCAGTACTTC; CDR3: CASSPGGATYEQYF
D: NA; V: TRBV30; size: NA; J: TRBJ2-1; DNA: TGTGCCTGGACCATACAGGGATCCCCCTACAATGAGCAGTTCTTC; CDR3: CAWTIQGSPYNEQFF
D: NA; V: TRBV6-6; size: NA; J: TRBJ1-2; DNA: TGTGCCAGCACCCAACAGGCGCCCTATGGCTACACCTTC; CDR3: CASTQQAPYGYTF
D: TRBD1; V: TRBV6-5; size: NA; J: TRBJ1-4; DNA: TGTGCCAGCAGAGCCCGACAGGGGGATGAAAAACTGTTTTTT; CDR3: CASRARQGDEKLFF
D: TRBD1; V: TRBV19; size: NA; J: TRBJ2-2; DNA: TGTGCCAGTAGGCACCGACAGGGGGCGAACACCGGGGAGCTGTTTTTT; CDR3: CASRHRQGANTGELFF
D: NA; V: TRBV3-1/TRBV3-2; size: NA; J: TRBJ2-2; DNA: TGTGCCAGCAGCCGGCCCGGGGAGCTGTTTTTT; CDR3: CASSRPGELFF
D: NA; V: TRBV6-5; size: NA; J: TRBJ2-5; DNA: TGTGCCAGCAGTCCCGCCGGGTCGAAAGAGACCCAGTACTTC; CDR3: CASSPAGSKETQYF
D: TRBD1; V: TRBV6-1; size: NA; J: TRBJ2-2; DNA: TGTGCCAGCAGTGTTCGACAGGGGGGGAGCACCGGGGAGCTGTTTTTT; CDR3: CASSVRQGGSTGELFF
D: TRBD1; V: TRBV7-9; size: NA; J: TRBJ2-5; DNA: TGTGCCAGCAGCCTCGGGACAGGGCAAGAGACCCAGTACTTC; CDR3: CASSLGTGQETQYF
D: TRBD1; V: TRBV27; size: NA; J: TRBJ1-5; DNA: TGTGCCAGCATTCCTCCCGGGACAGGTTATAGCAATCAGCCCCAGCATTTT; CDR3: CASIPPGTGYSNQPQHF
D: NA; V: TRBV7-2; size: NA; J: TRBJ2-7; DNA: TGTGCCAGCAGCTTAGAGGTCGGGGGTCAGTACTTC; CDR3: CASSLEVGGQYF
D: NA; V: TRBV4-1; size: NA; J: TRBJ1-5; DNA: TGCGCCAGCAGCCAGGTAACAGTTAGTCCCCAGCATTTT; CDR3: CASSQVTVSPQHF
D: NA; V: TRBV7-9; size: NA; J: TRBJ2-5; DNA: TGTGCCAGCAGCTTAGTCCGTGGAGGGGAGACCCAGTACTTC; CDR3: CASSLVRGGETQYF
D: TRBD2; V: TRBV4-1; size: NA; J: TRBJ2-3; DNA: TGCGCCAGCAGTCTAGCGGGGGGGTACACAGATACGCAGTATTTT; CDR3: CASSLAGGYTDTQYF
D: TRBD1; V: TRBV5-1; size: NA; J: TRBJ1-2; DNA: TGCGCCAGCAGCCGGACAGGGGAAGATGGCTACACCTTC; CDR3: CASSRTGEDGYTF
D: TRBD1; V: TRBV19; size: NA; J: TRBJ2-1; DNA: TGTGCCGTAAGGGACAGAAGGAACAATGAGCAGTTCTTC; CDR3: CAVRDRRNNEQFF
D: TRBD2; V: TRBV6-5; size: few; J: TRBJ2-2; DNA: TGTGCCAGCAGTAAGCCTAGCGGGGGGACCGGGGAGCTGTTTTTT; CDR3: CASSKPSGGTGELFF
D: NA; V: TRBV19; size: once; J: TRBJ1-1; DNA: TGTGCCAGTACGGAGGGGAACACTGAAGCTTTCTTT; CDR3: CASTEGNTEAFF
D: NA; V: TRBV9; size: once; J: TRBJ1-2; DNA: TGTGCCAGCAGCGAAGGAGGGACCGTGACTTTCTATGGCTACACCTTC; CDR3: CASSEGGTVTFYGYTF
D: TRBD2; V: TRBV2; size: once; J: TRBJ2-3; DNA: TGTGCCAGCAGACCCGGGACTACTAGAGATACGCAGTATTTT; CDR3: CASRPGTTRDTQYF
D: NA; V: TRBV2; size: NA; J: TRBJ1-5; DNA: TGTGCCAGCAGTGAACAGGGGCTTAACAATCAGCCCCAGCATTTT; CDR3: CASSEQGLNNQPQHF
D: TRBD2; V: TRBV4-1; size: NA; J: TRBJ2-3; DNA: TGCGCCAGCAGCCAAGATGTCGGACTAGCGCCAAGCACAGATACGCAGTATTTT; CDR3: CASSQDVGLAPSTDTQYF
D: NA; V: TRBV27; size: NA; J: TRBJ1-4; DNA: TGTGCCAGCAGTTTGTGGGGACTGCGCCCTGAAAAACTGTTTTTT; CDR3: CASSLWGLRPEKLFF
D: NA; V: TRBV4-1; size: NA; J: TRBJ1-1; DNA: TGCGCCAGCAGCCAAGGGGGGGCGGGGGCTCTCTGGACTGAAGCTTTCTTT; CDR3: CASSQGGAGALWTEAFF
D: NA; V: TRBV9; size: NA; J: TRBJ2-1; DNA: TGTGCCAGCAGCGTAGGTACTAGTTCGCATGAGCAGTTCTTC; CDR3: CASSVGTSSHEQFF
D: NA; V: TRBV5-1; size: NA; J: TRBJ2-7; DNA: TGCGCCAGCAGCTTGGCTGGTACGGGGAGCTCCTACGAGCAGTACTTC; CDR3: CASSLAGTGSSYEQYF
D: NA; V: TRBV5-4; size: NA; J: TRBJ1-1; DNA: TGTGCCAGCAGCTACCCACGGGGGACGAACACTGAAGCTTTCTTT; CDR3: CASSYPRGTNTEAFF
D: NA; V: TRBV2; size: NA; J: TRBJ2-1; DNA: TGTGCCAGCCGACACCGCGGGTATGAGCAGTTCTTC; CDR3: CASRHRGYEQFF
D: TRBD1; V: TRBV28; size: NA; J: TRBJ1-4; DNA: TGTGCCAGCAGTTTGGTCCGGGACAGGGGGTTTGCAACTAATGAAAAACTGTTTTTT; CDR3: CASSLVRDRGFATNEKLFF
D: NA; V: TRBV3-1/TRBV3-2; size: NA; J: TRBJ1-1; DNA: TGTGCCAGCAGCGCGTGGAACACTGAAGCTTTCTTT; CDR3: CASSAWNTEAFF
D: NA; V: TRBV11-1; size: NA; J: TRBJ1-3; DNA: TGTGCCAGCAGCTTTCCAGGGGACGGAAACACCATATATTTT; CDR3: CASSFPGDGNTIYF
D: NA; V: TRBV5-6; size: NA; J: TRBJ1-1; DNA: TGTGCCAGCAGCCAGGACGCGGGGAGGAACACTGAAGCTTTCTTT; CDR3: CASSQDAGRNTEAFF
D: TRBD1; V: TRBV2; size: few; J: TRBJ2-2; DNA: TGTGCCAGCAACTACGGACAGGGCTTGGGCGGGGAGCTGTTTTTT; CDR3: CASNYGQGLGGELFF
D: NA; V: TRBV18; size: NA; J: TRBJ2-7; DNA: TGTGCCAGCTCACCGCCGGGGATTTACGAGCAGTACTTC; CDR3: CASSPPGIYEQYF